The 23 T cell receptor beta chains below were found in one sample sequenced in a study of shared clonotypes between healthy human individuals. CD8 cells classed as naive were CD45RO-negative and positively selected for CCR7, excluding terminally differentiated effector memory CD45RA+ cells. The protocol was immunoSEQ multiplex PCR, while the TCRdb copy is restricted to in-frame clones and leaves out a portion. The data show 800,000 to 950,000 clones, about 97% seen once. Source material: naive CD8+ T cells sorted from blood. The receptors derive from a man aged 25 to 45 in good health.

The chain recombines TRBV5-6 with TRBJ2-1, with D unclear. The germline V gene encodes CDR1 SGHDT and CDR2 YYEEEE. V was trimmed by 4 bases and J by 5 bases, leaving 7 bases between them. This CDR3 contains 12 residues. In DNA form, the CDR3 reads TGTGCCAGCAGCGGCGAGGACAATGAGCAGTTCTTC. Its translation is CASSGEDNEQFF.

This chain links TRBV28 with TRBJ2-7, with 15 bases matching TRBD2. From germline, CDR1 is MDHEN and CDR2 SYDVKM. This CDR3 comprises 17 residues. Trimming took 6 bases from V and 2 from J; bases not matched to a gene: 8. Here the CDR3 reads CASSRGLAGGNAYEQYF. The DNA of the CDR3 is TGTGCCAGCAGCCGGGGACTAGCGGGAGGAAATGCCTACGAGCAGTACTTC.

V and J are TRBV5-4 and TRBJ2-1; 9 bases are shared with TRBD2. CDR1 and CDR2 from the germline V gene are SGHNT and YYREEE (reference sequence). Trimming cost V 2 bases and J 8 bases; bases outside gene matches: 5. The CDR3 extends over 14 amino acids. As DNA, the CDR3 is TGTGCCAGCAGCTTTAAGGGACTAGCCTATGAGCAGTTCTTC. It yields the protein CASSFKGLAYEQFF.

This clone was seen a single time. V is TRBV4-1 and J is TRBJ2-1, with 11 bases that match TRBD2. This CDR3 spans 16 amino acids. With V trimmed by 3 bases and J by 9 bases, 10 bases remained unmatched. From germline, CDR1 is MGHRA and CDR2 YSYEKL. DNA for the CDR3: TGCGCCAGCAGCCACTATACTAGCGGGAGTGGCCTTGAGCAGTTCTTC. Amino acids: CASSHYTSGSGLEQFF.

This sequence joins TRBV5-8 and TRBJ1-1; D is undetermined. This CDR3 has 16 residues. Between the trimmed V and J ends, which lost 4 bases and 0 bases, there was a span of 16 bases. Germline V gene lookup returns CDR1 SGHTS and CDR2 YDEGEE. CDR3 amino acids: CASSAVRLLVNTEAFF. CDR3 nucleotides: TGTGCCAGCAGCGCCGTTAGGCTCTTAGTGAACACTGAAGCTTTCTTT.

The chain recombines TRBV6-5 with TRBJ2-5; TRBD1 is a possible D gene (6 bases). The V gene lost 7 bases and the J gene lost 2 bases, with 11 bases spanning the gap. The germline CDR1 and CDR2 sequences are MNHEY and SVGAGI. The CDR3 sequence is 13 residues long. In DNA form, the CDR3 reads TGTGCCAGCAACGTACAGGGACAAGAGACCCAGTACTTC. It yields the protein CASNVQGQETQYF.

The CDR3 DNA follows: TGTGCCAGCAGCCCCCGACTTAGCGACTACGAGCAGTACTTC. Translation gives CASSPRLSDYEQYF. The chain links TRBV7-6 to TRBJ2-7; a possible D gene is TRBD2 (5 bases). V was shortened by 5 bases and J by 3 bases, with 14 bases between the two germline ends. The CDR3 consists of 14 residues. Per the germline V gene, CDR1 is SGHVS and CDR2 is FNYEAQ. Complete variable domain (other parts from reference TRBV7-6 and TRBJ2-7): GAGVSQSPRYKVTKRGQDVALRCDPISGHVSLYWYRQALGQGPEFLTYFNYEAQQDKSGLPNDRFSAERPEGSISTLTIQRTEQRDSAMYRCASSPRLSDYEQYFGPGTRLTVT.

With regard to this clone: This same CDR3 is encoded by further DNA sequences in the sample. The V and J genes are TRBV6-5 and TRBJ1-2, with D unclear. The V and J ends lost 2 bases and 5 bases respectively, with 6 bases between them. The length of the CDR3 is 12 residues. Per the germline V gene, CDR1 is MNHEY and CDR2 is SVGAGI. CDR3 loop: CASSYGPYGYTF. The CDR3 coding sequence is TGTGCCAGCAGTTACGGCCCTTATGGCTACACCTTC.

The CDR3 DNA follows: TGTGCCAGCAGGATCAGGGACTACAATCAGCCCCAGCATTTT. It translates to CASRIRDYNQPQHF. The chain couples TRBV28 to TRBJ1-5; possible D gene TRBD1, 5 bases. The CDR3 covers 14 residues. Germline CDR1 and CDR2: MDHEN and SYDVKM. The V and J ends lost 6 bases and 3 bases respectively, with 12 bases between them.

On this clone: One junction end does not reproduce the germline sequence, and a read error may be involved. The chain couples TRBV27 to TRBJ2-1; D possibly matches TRBD1 or TRBD2 (5 bases each). Germline CDR1 and CDR2: MNHEY and SMNVEV (reference sequence). The CDR3 length is 15 residues. The CDR3 sequence is CASSPGASLYNKQFF. For the CDR3, the DNA is TGTGCCAGCAGCCCCGGGGCCTCCCTCTACAATAAGCAGTTCTTC.

J is TRBJ1-4 and V is TRBV7-9; the D gene is possibly TRBD1 (6 bases). CDR1 and CDR2 from the germline V gene are SEHNR and FQNEAQ (reference sequence). The CDR3 length is 16 residues. V lost 0 bases, J lost 5 bases, and 13 bases lay in between. CDR3 DNA sequence: TGTGCCAGCAGCTTAGCGAGGCAGGGGCCAAATGAAAAACTGTTTTTT. Amino acids: CASSLARQGPNEKLFF.

The rearrangement joins TRBV9 to TRBJ1-3; TRBD1 might be the D (5 bases). CDR3 length: 16 amino acids. V was clipped by 4 bases and J by 8 bases, with 22 bases between them. Germline CDR1 and CDR2: SGDLS and YYNGEE. The CDR3 loop is CASSSGTQLVWDTIYF. CDR3 DNA sequence: TGTGCCAGCAGCTCCGGGACTCAGCTCGTTTGGGACACCATATATTTT.

The V and J genes are TRBV27 and TRBJ2-7, with 8 bases matching TRBD1. The CDR3 extends over 14 amino acids. With V trimmed by 4 bases and J by 5 bases, 7 bases remained unmatched. Germline lookup yields CDR1 MNHEY and CDR2 SMNVEV (reference sequence). The CDR3 DNA follows: TGTGCCAGCAGTTACCGGACAGGGCGCCACGAGCAGTACTTC. This translates into CASSYRTGRHEQYF.

The genes are TRBV5-1 and TRBJ2-7; 7 bases match TRBD1. The junction had 10 bases not matched to a gene; V was cut back by 6 bases and J by 1 base. Per the germline V gene, CDR1 is SGHRS and CDR2 is YFSETQ. The CDR3 spans 15 residues. The CDR3 coding sequence is TGCGCCAGCAACAACCAGGGGGAAGATTCCTACGAGCAGTACTTC. Protein: CASNNQGEDSYEQYF.

This clone turned up a few times. The genes are TRBV15 and TRBJ2-1; perhaps TRBD1 as D (6 bases). The CDR3 length is 17 residues. Germline V gives CDR1 LNHNV, CDR2 YYDKDF (reference sequence). V lost 0 bases and J lost 1, with 13 bases in between. This chain's CDR3 is CATSRDDGDISYNEQFF. The CDR3 DNA follows: TGTGCCACCAGCAGAGATGATGGGGACATATCCTACAATGAGCAGTTCTTC.

Turning to this clone: Within the sample, other DNA sequences also encode this same CDR3. The chain uses TRBV19 and TRBJ2-7; 8 bases agree with TRBD2. Germline V gene data show CDR1 as LNHDA and CDR2 as SQIVND (reference sequence). Trimming cost V 5 bases and J 3 bases; bases outside gene matches: 3. The CDR3 extends over 13 amino acids. The CDR3 loop reads CASSPGLVYEQYF. CDR3 nucleotide sequence: TGTGCCAGTAGTCCGGGACTAGTCTACGAGCAGTACTTC.

The J gene is TRBJ2-7, the V gene TRBV29-1; D gene unclear. Between the trimmed V and J ends, which lost 7 bases and 1 base, there was a span of 11 bases. Germline CDR1 reads SQVTM; CDR2 reads ANQGSEA. CDR3 length: 12 amino acids. In DNA form, the CDR3 reads TGCAGCGCCAGCGACATATCCTACGAGCAGTACTTC. Translation gives CSASDISYEQYF.

The CDR3 region is CASSLAVSKHGYTF. Written as DNA, the CDR3 is TGTGCCAGCAGCTTAGCCGTGTCCAAACATGGCTACACCTTC. The chain carries TRBV7-9 and TRBJ1-2; D not certain. Trimming left V 0 bases short and J 6 bases short, with 11 bases between. There are 14 residues in the CDR3. Germline V gene sequence: CDR1 SEHNR, CDR2 FQNEAQ (reference sequence).

V usage is TRBV27 and J usage is TRBJ1-4, with D possibly TRBD1 on 5 matching bases. Per germline, CDR1 MNHEY and CDR2 SMNVEV (reference sequence). The CDR3 extends over 16 amino acids. V was trimmed by 4 bases and J by 5 bases, leaving 17 bases between them. The CDR3 DNA reads TGTGCCAGCAGTTCATTGAGACAGACCCTGAATGAAAAACTGTTTTTT. The encoded protein is CASSSLRQTLNEKLFF.

In this sample, this clone turned up a few times. V is TRBV2 and J is TRBJ2-7; TRBD2 might be the D (5 bases). The CDR3 is made up of 17 amino acids. V was clipped by 6 bases and J by 0 bases, with 21 bases between them. Germline CDR1 SNHLY, CDR2 FYNNEI. The CDR3 nucleotides read TGTGCCAGCAGCCCCTTGGAGAGCGGCTTTAGCTCCTACGAGCAGTACTTC. Amino acid sequence: CASSPLESGFSSYEQYF. Based on the CDR3 plus reference TRBV2 and TRBJ2-7, the full variable domain is EPEVTQTPSHQVTQMGQEVILRCVPISNHLYFYWYRQILGQKVEFLVSFYNNEISEKSEIFDDQFSVERPDGSNFTLKIRSTKLEDSAMYFCASSPLESGFSSYEQYFGPGTRLTVT.

This clone is a singleton in its sample. The V and J genes are TRBV14 and TRBJ2-7; TRBD1 is a possible D gene (5 bases). V dropped 5 bases and J dropped 0 bases, with 14 bases sitting between them. Germline V lookup: CDR1 SGHDN, CDR2 FVKESK. CDR3 length: 15 residues. The CDR3 bases are TGTGCCAGCAGCTATGACAGAACGGGCTCCTACGAGCAGTACTTC. As protein: CASSYDRTGSYEQYF.

The rearrangement joins TRBV28 to TRBJ1-4; D ambiguous. V dropped 7 bases and J dropped 2 bases, with 23 bases sitting between them. The germline CDR1 and CDR2 sequences are MDHEN and SYDVKM. This CDR3 region has 18 residues. The CDR3 nucleotides read TGTGCCAGCAAGCCGCCAGTTACTATGATGTCGACTAATGAAAAACTGTTTTTT. It codes for CASKPPVTMMSTNEKLFF.

Comment on this clone: Additional DNA sequences in this sample encode the identical CDR3. V usage is TRBV27 and J usage is TRBJ2-1; D gene unclear. V lost 9 bases to trimming and J lost 5 bases, with 8 bases between them. This CDR3 spans 11 amino acids. Germline lookup yields CDR1 MNHEY and CDR2 SMNVEV (reference sequence). The CDR3 nucleotides read TGTGCCAGTCGACGGAACAATGAGCAGTTCTTC. Amino acids: CASRRNNEQFF.